A single T cell receptor beta chain is shown here with its context. In the original analysis: Reference gene primer amplification gave estimated nucleated cell counts. TCRdb's table, derived via immunoSEQ multiplex PCR, lists solely in-frame clones and lacks some. From that table come the V and J calls and clone size; the DNA was used to work out D and trimming. Here the sample spans around 62,000 clones, roughly 90% being singletons. Trimming cost V 7 bases and J 1 base, with 16 bases left between them. CDR3 size: 16 residues. Germline V lookup: CDR1 KGHDR, CDR2 SFDVKD. This sample was taken from a study of blood T cell repertoires in COVID-19. Study information: Italy, Spain and the United States were the sources of the convalescent and acute COVID-19 samples. The cDNA or gDNA used as material had been derived from T cells, B-cell-depleted T cells, or PBMCs.

The sequenced sample consisted of peripheral blood. The V call is TRBV24-1, the J call TRBJ2-1; a possible D gene is TRBD1 (7 bases). The origin of this receptor is a human donor in a cohort sampled during active COVID-19. CDR3 sequence reads: CATSSGRGASYNEQFF. The CDR3 coding sequence is TGTGCCACCAGCTCGGGCAGGGGGGCTTCCTACAATGAGCAGTTCTTC.